This is a list of T cell receptor beta chains from one sample in a study of T cell changes during pregnancy in multiple sclerosis. The protocol was immunoSEQ multiplex PCR, while the TCRdb copy is restricted to in-frame clones and leaves out a portion. The table records tens of thousands of clones, more than 85% of them present only once. The sample here was CD4+ T cells from peripheral blood mononuclear cells, taken in the first trimester of pregnancy. These receptors all stem from a female donor in good health, enrolled as a control in a pregnancy study. Both conserved end residues are part of each CDR3. The D gene is left open where the match is weak. Size is stated for part of the rows, as once, few or many counts, or as a class when the clone is expanded.

TRBV5-1	.	TRBJ2-1	TRBD1	TGCGCCAGCAGCATTATCCCGGGACAGGGAAATGAGCAGTTCTTC	CASSIIPGQGNEQFF
TRBV18	.	TRBJ2-1	TRBD2	TGTGCCAGCTCACCACCAGGGACTAGCGGTTACAATGAGCAGTTCTTC	CASSPPGTSGYNEQFF
TRBV4-3	once	TRBJ1-1	.	TGCGCCAGCAGCCAAGATCCGTGGACGGGGGGTTTGCGAGCTTTCTTT	CASSQDPWTGGLRAFF
TRBV4-3	.	TRBJ2-7	.	TGCGCCAGCAGCCAAAAACTAGCAAGCGAGCAGTACTTC	CASSQKLASEQYF
TRBV2	.	TRBJ2-5	TRBD2	TGTGCCAGCAGGCCCCTAGCGGGAAGAGAGACCCAGTACTTC	CASRPLAGRETQYF
TRBV27	.	TRBJ2-7	TRBD1	TGTGCCAGCAGTGCCAGACGACAGGGGGTTCGCAACGAGCAGTACTTC	CASSARRQGVRNEQYF
TRBV10-3	.	TRBJ1-3	.	TGTGCCACTAGTTTGGGAGACTCTGGAAACACCATATATTTT	CATSLGDSGNTIYF
TRBV28	.	TRBJ1-1	.	TGTGCCAGCAGCCCTCCTACGTTCAGCGACTTGAACACTGAAGCTTTCTTT	CASSPPTFSDLNTEAFF
TRBV27	.	TRBJ2-1	.	TGTGCCAGCAGTGCTTTATTGAGCTCCTACAATGAGCAGTTCTTC	CASSALLSSYNEQFF
TRBV28	.	TRBJ2-4	.	TGTGCCAGCAGTTTAGGCGGACACAAAAACATTCAGTACTTC	CASSLGGHKNIQYF
TRBV9	.	TRBJ2-1	.	TGTGCCAGCAGCGACACCTACAATGAGCAGTTCTTC	CASSDTYNEQFF
TRBV28	.	TRBJ1-2	TRBD1	TGTGCCAGCAGGCCCCCCGGGACAGGGAATGGCTACACCTTC	CASRPPGTGNGYTF
TRBV14	.	TRBJ2-7	TRBD1	TGTGCCAGCAGCCCGGTGGACAGGGGGAGTTTCTACGAGCAGTACTTC	CASSPVDRGSFYEQYF
TRBV2	few	TRBJ2-3	.	TGTGCCAGCAGTAGAGGTATTACCACAGATACGCAGTATTTT	CASSRGITTDTQYF
TRBV9	.	TRBJ2-3	TRBD1	TGTGCCAGCAGCCTCCGGACAGGAGGCACAGATACGCAGTATTTT	CASSLRTGGTDTQYF
TRBV7-9	.	TRBJ2-7	TRBD1	TGTGCCAGCAGGGAACAGGGGAACTACGAGCAGTACTTC	CASREQGNYEQYF
TRBV19	.	TRBJ2-6	.	TGTGCCAGTAGTTCCTTGACGGGAGTTACTGGGGCCAACGTCCTGACTTTC	CASSSLTGVTGANVLTF
TRBV27	once	TRBJ1-2	.	TGTGCCAGCAGTTTGGGCCCCTCGGGCTACACCTTC	CASSLGPSGYTF
TRBV13	.	TRBJ2-1	TRBD2	TGTGCCAGCAGTCGGCCTAGCGGTTACAATGAGCAGTTCTTC	CASSRPSGYNEQFF
TRBV14	.	TRBJ1-1	.	TGTGCCAGCAGCCAAGGGTTTCCTCTCGGGGCTTTCTTT	CASSQGFPLGAFF
TRBV5-1	once	TRBJ2-3	TRBD2	TGCGCCAGCAGACCCCGGGGGGGCATCACAGATACGCAGTATTTT	CASRPRGGITDTQYF
TRBV19	.	TRBJ2-1	.	TGTGCCAGTAGGTTAAATGAGCAGTTCTTC	CASRLNEQFF
TRBV5-1	.	TRBJ2-7	.	TGCGCCAGCAGCTTGAGTGTCGCTAGCCCTATCACCTACGAGCAGTACTTC	CASSLSVASPITYEQYF
TRBV7-2	.	TRBJ2-3	TRBD2	TGTGCCAGCAGCCTAACAACGGGACTAGCGGGGGCGCAGACAGATACGCAGTATTTT	CASSLTTGLAGAQTDTQYF
TRBV11-3	.	TRBJ2-5	.	TGTGCCAGCAGCTTAGGAGGAGGAGAGACCCAGTACTTC	CASSLGGGETQYF
TRBV19	.	TRBJ1-6	.	TGTGCCAGTAGTGCGGCAGGGCACTCACCCCTCCACTTT	CASSAAGHSPLHF
TRBV28	.	TRBJ1-2	.	TGTGCCAGCAGTTTAGCCAGGGTGTCAGGTGGCTACACCTTC	CASSLARVSGGYTF
TRBV6-6	.	TRBJ1-2	TRBD1	TGTGCCAGCAGTTCCGCAGGGGGTAAAAGCTATGGCTACACCTTC	CASSSAGGKSYGYTF
TRBV7-2	.	TRBJ1-3	TRBD1	TGTGCCAGCAGCTTATTTACAGGGGCCACTGGAAACACCATATATTTT	CASSLFTGATGNTIYF
TRBV2	.	TRBJ2-3	.	TGTGCCAGCAGTGGAGGGTTGGTTGAGTCCACAGATACGCAGTATTTT	CASSGGLVESTDTQYF
TRBV6-1	.	TRBJ1-6	TRBD1	TGTGCCAGCAGTGAATACGAAAGGACAGGGGGATCACCCCTCCACTTT	CASSEYERTGGSPLHF
TRBV29-1	.	TRBJ2-1	.	TGCAGCGTTGGACTAGTTTCCTACAATGAGCAGTTCTTC	CSVGLVSYNEQFF
TRBV11-3	.	TRBJ1-1	.	TGTGCCAGCAGCTTGCATGGGGGCAGTGACACTGAAGCTTTCTTT	CASSLHGGSDTEAFF
TRBV20-1	.	TRBJ2-4	.	TGCAGTAACCTAAGGGGAAACATTCAGTACTTC	CSNLRGNIQYF
TRBV5-4	.	TRBJ2-7	.	TGTGCCAGCAGCACTCGACTAGGACCCGAGCAGTACTTC	CASSTRLGPEQYF
TRBV27	.	TRBJ2-6	TRBD1	TGTGCCAGCAGTTTCCGGGACAGGGTAGGAACAGGGGCCAACGTCCTGACTTTC	CASSFRDRVGTGANVLTF
TRBV7-3	.	TRBJ1-1	.	TGTGCCAGCAGCTTAGGGGCGGGGGCTGAAGCTTTCTTT	CASSLGAGAEAFF
TRBV27	.	TRBJ2-3	TRBD2	TGTGCCAGCAGTGTTGGACGGGGGGCAGATACGCAGTATTTT	CASSVGRGADTQYF
TRBV11-2	.	TRBJ2-5	TRBD1	TGTGCCAGCAGGTCATACCCCATCCGGGGACAGGGGGTTGGGGAGACCCAGTACTTC	CASRSYPIRGQGVGETQYF
TRBV2	few	TRBJ2-4	.	TGTGCCAGCAGTGAAGATCTAGCCAAAAACATTCAGTACTTC	CASSEDLAKNIQYF
TRBV5-5	.	TRBJ2-7	TRBD2	TGTGCCAGCAGCTTGTTCGGGAGGGCCCCCTACGAGCAGTACTTC	CASSLFGRAPYEQYF
TRBV4-3	.	TRBJ2-5	TRBD2	TGCGCCAGCAGCCAAGGGACAGCGGGAGAAGAGACCCAGTACTTC	CASSQGTAGEETQYF
TRBV5-1	.	TRBJ2-3	.	TGCGCCAGCAGCCGAGGCCGGGAAGATACGCAGTATTTT	CASSRGREDTQYF
TRBV18	.	TRBJ1-2	TRBD1	TGTGCCAGCTCACCGGGACAGCTTGCTAACTATGGCTACACCTTC	CASSPGQLANYGYTF
TRBV11-3	.	TRBJ2-7	.	TGTGCCAGCAGCCTTTATGAGCAGTACTTC	CASSLYEQYF
TRBV18	.	TRBJ1-2	TRBD1	TGTGCCAGCTCACCGGACAGGGCAAGCTATGGCTACACCTTC	CASSPDRASYGYTF
TRBV10-3	.	TRBJ2-5	TRBD2	TGTGCCATCAGTGACTCTAGCGGGAGGGCCGCTCTGGAGACCCAGTACTTC	CAISDSSGRAALETQYF
TRBV2	.	TRBJ1-1	.	TGTGCCAGCAGTTTAGGGGGTACTGAATTTACTGAAGCTTTCTTT	CASSLGGTEFTEAFF
TRBV7-9	once	TRBJ2-7	TRBD1	TGTGCCAGCAGCGGTGGGACAGGCTCTTACGAGCAGTACTTC	CASSGGTGSYEQYF
TRBV7-9	.	TRBJ2-1	.	TGTGCCAGCAGCAGCCGTAACAATGAGCAGTTCTTC	CASSSRNNEQFF
TRBV28	.	TRBJ2-7	TRBD2	TGTGCCAGCAGTTTAGTATGGACTAGCGACGGAGAGCAGTACTTC	CASSLVWTSDGEQYF
TRBV28	.	TRBJ2-7	.	TGTGCCAGCAGTTCTCCGGGTCTTTCCTACGAGCAGTACTTC	CASSSPGLSYEQYF
TRBV7-8	.	TRBJ2-7	TRBD2	TGTGCCAGCAGCTTCGGAGGGACTAGCGGCTACGAGCAGTACTTC	CASSFGGTSGYEQYF
TRBV29-1	.	TRBJ2-3	TRBD1	TGCAGCGTTGAAACAGGGGACGTTGGTTTT	CSVETGDVGF
TRBV9	few	TRBJ2-2	.	TGTGCCAGCAGCGTAGATCTCACCGGGGAGCTGTTTTTT	CASSVDLTGELFF
TRBV6-6	.	TRBJ2-1	TRBD2	TGTGCCAGCAGTTCTAGCGGGGGGGACTACAATGAGCAGTTCTTC	CASSSSGGDYNEQFF
TRBV5-6	.	TRBJ2-3	TRBD2	TGTGCCAGCAGCTTGGTGATAGCGGGGGTATGGGATACGCAGTATTTT	CASSLVIAGVWDTQYF